These 14 T cell receptor beta chains share one sample of origin, sequenced in a study of blood T cell repertoires in COVID-19. Repertoires were generated with immunoSEQ multiplex PCR, while TCRdb's copy carries only in-frame clones and drops some. The data contain 250,000 to 350,000 clones, roughly nine tenths of them singletons. The sample comprised peripheral blood. All receptors derive from a woman aged 45-60 years who had recovered from COVID-19.

The rearrangement links TRBV7-6 to TRBJ2-7; 7 bases are a match to TRBD1. Germline V CDR1 and CDR2: SGHVS, FNYEAQ. V lost 1 base, J lost 0 bases, and 3 bases stayed unmatched. This CDR3 region has 15 residues. CDR3 in DNA: TGTGCCAGCAGCTTAGAGGGACAGCCCTCCTACGAGCAGTACTTC. The encoded protein is CASSLEGQPSYEQYF.

The rearrangement joins TRBV20-1 to TRBJ2-7; D not certain. V lost 1 base and J lost 4, with 5 bases in between. In germline, CDR1 is DFQATT, CDR2 SNEGSKA (reference sequence). CDR3 length: 11 residues. CDR3 sequence: CSARGLYEQYF. CDR3 DNA: TGCAGTGCTAGAGGGCTTTACGAGCAGTACTTC.

This chain connects TRBV3-1 (or the pseudogene TRBV3-2) to TRBJ1-4; TRBD1 is a possible D gene (6 bases). CDR3 length: 15 amino acids. V lost 3 bases to trimming and J lost 5 bases, with 13 bases between them. Germline CDR1 and CDR2: LGHDT and YNNKEL (reference sequence). The CDR3 nucleotides are TGTGCCAGCAGCCATCACGGTCAGGGGAATGAAAAACTGTTTTTT. Its protein product is CASSHHGQGNEKLFF.

The J gene is TRBJ1-5, the V gene TRBV2, with D possibly TRBD1 on 6 matching bases. Trimming removed 3 bases from V and 4 bases from J, with 16 bases in between. This CDR3 spans 16 amino acids. The germline CDR1 and CDR2 sequences are SNHLY and FYNNEI. CDR3 bases: TGTGCCAGCAGTGAGAGGAGACAGGAGCCGAATCAGCCCCAGCATTTT. Amino acids: CASSERRQEPNQPQHF.

The genes are TRBV5-5 and TRBJ2-3; TRBD2 matches 10 bases. The CDR3 covers 16 residues. Germline V gene data show CDR1 as SGHKS and CDR2 as YYEKEE (reference sequence). The V and J ends lost 3 bases and 5 bases, in that order; junction bases with no gene match: 9. CDR3 in amino acids: CASSSPPGLARDTQYF. The CDR3 DNA follows: TGTGCCAGCAGCTCACCTCCGGGACTAGCGAGAGATACGCAGTATTTT.

This chain joins TRBV18 and TRBJ2-1, with D possibly matching TRBD2 (5 bases). V was pared by 3 bases and J by 9 bases, with 15 bases between. CDR1 and CDR2 from the germline V gene are KGHSH and LQKENI. This CDR3 is 14 amino acids long. CDR3 residues: CASSPRLGEGEQFF. The CDR3 DNA sequence: TGTGCCAGCTCACCTCGTTTGGGTGAGGGTGAGCAGTTCTTC.

This chain joins TRBV10-3 and TRBJ1-1; D is possibly TRBD1 (5 bases). Germline CDR1 is ENHRY and CDR2 is SYGVKD. The CDR3 is made up of 12 amino acids. V was cut by 8 bases and J by 3 bases, with 10 bases left in between. This CDR3 reads CAIQGSDTEAFF. CDR3 nucleotide sequence: TGTGCCATCCAGGGATCGGACACTGAAGCTTTCTTT.

V usage is TRBV19 and J usage is TRBJ2-2; D gene unclear. This CDR3 contains 14 residues. Trimming stripped 3 bases from V and 4 bases from J, with 9 bases between. Germline loops: CDR1 LNHDA, CDR2 SQIVND (reference sequence). CDR3 coding DNA: TGTGCCAGTAGTATTATCGTGTTCACCGGGGAGCTGTTTTTT. Residues: CASSIIVFTGELFF.

The chain employs TRBV7-3 and TRBJ1-1; no reliable D call. CDR1 is SGHTA and CDR2 is FQGTGA in the germline V gene. Trimming pared 5 bases from V and 0 bases from J, leaving 10 bases between. CDR3 length: 14 residues. CDR3 loop: CASSLGVMNTEAFF. CDR3 nucleotides: TGTGCCAGCAGCCTCGGAGTCATGAACACTGAAGCTTTCTTT.

This clone was found once. The chain combines TRBV11-3 with TRBJ2-1; 9 nucleotides align to TRBD2. V shed 6 bases and J 4 bases; nucleotides not matched to a gene: 4. The CDR3 loop spans 14 amino acids. Germline-derived CDR1 and CDR2 are SGHNT and YENEEA. DNA for the CDR3: TGTGCCAGCAGTCTAGCGGGGACTTACAATGAGCAGTTCTTC. Protein sequence: CASSLAGTYNEQFF. Variable domain in full (rest from reference TRBV11-3 and TRBJ2-1): EAGVVQSPRYKIIEKKQPVAFWCNPISGHNTLYWYLQNLGQGPELLIRYENEEAVDDSQLPKDRFSAERLKGVDSTLKIQPAELGDSAVYLCASSLAGTYNEQFFGPGTRLTVL.

V usage is TRBV6-5 and J usage is TRBJ1-4, with D possibly being TRBD1 (5 bases). Trimming removed 0 bases at V and 0 bases at J, with 8 bases between. The CDR3 has 16 amino acids. The V gene's germline CDR1 is MNHEY and CDR2 SVGAGI. CDR3 DNA sequence: TGTGCCAGCAGTTACTCGTGGGGCGCAACTAATGAAAAACTGTTTTTT. It specifies CASSYSWGATNEKLFF.

V gene TRBV4-1 combines with J gene TRBJ2-2; a possible D gene is TRBD1 (6 bases). Trimming removed 5 bases at V and 1 base at J, with 11 bases between. Looked up from germline, CDR1 is MGHRA and CDR2 is YSYEKL. The CDR3 sequence is 15 residues long. CDR3 coding DNA: TGCGCCAGCAGCAAAAGGACAGTGAACACCGGGGAGCTGTTTTTT. Residues: CASSKRTVNTGELFF.

The CDR3 spells CASSFGTGGSWAGELFF. In DNA form, the CDR3 reads TGTGCCAGCAGCTTCGGGACAGGGGGATCTTGGGCCGGGGAGCTGTTTTTT. The chain employs TRBV11-3 and TRBJ2-2; 11 bases fit TRBD1. Germline CDR1 reads SGHNT; CDR2 reads YENEEA. CDR3 length equals 17 residues. V trimming: 3 bases; J trimming: 6 bases; junction bases outside the gene matches: 9.

CDR3 loop: CASSILAGNSYEQYF. The CDR3 DNA reads TGTGCCAGTAGTATACTAGCGGGGAATTCCTACGAGCAGTACTTC. The chain has TRBV19 and TRBJ2-7, with 9 bases lining up with TRBD2. V lost 2 bases and J lost 1; bases outside the gene matches: 3. Germline V lookup: CDR1 LNHDA, CDR2 SQIVND (reference sequence). The length of the CDR3 is 15 residues.